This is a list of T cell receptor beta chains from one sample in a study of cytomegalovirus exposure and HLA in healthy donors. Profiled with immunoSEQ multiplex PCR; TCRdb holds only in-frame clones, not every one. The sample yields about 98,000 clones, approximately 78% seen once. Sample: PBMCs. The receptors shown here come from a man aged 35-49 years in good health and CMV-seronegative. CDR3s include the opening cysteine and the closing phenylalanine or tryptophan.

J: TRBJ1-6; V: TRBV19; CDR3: CASSTDRSYNSPLHF
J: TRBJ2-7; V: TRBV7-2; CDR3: CASSLIDWTDDYEQYF
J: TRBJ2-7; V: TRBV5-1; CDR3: CASSLAPGDSYEQYF
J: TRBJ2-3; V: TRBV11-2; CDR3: CASSLGTSGGAQTDTQYF
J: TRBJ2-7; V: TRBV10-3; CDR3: CAVQRDAGEQYF
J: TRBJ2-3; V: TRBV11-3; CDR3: CASSLGQTRSQYF
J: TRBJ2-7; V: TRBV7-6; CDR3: CASSSTGVYEQYF
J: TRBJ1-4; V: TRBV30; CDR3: CAWRSLAEKLFF
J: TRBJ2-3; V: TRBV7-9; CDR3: CASRSTDTQYF
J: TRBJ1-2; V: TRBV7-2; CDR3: CASSDRQGYGYTF
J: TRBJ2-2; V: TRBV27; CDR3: CASRSTRTGANTGELFF
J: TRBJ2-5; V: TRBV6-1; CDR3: CASREPGRQETQYF
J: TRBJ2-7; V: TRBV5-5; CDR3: CASSFGQGSYEQYF
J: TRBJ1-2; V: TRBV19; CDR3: CASSYGQDGYGYTF
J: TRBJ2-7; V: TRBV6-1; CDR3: CASRKRGGSDEQYF
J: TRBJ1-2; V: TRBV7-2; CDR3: CASSPKRTAIYGYTF
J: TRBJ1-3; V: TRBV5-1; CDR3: CASSLYQGVGNTIYF
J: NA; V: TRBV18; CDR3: CASSLMDSSNYEQYF
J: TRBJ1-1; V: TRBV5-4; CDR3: CASSLAGREDTEAFF
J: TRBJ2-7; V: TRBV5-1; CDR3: CASSLGQGAYEQYF
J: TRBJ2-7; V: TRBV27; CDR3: CASSSHGTSAGEQYF
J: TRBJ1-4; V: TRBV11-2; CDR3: CASSPNRVEKLFF
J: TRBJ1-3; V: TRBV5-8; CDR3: CASSLDRGVSGNTIYF
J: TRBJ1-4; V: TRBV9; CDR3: CASSVSQGDKEEKLFF
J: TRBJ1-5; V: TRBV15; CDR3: CATSTQGNQPQHF
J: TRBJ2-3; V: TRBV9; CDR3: CASSVDNELINTDTQYF
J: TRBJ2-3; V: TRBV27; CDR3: CASRSGGADTQYF
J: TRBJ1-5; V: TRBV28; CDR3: CASSLGWGPGNQPQHF
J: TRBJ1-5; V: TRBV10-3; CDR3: CAISESPLGGVGQPQHF
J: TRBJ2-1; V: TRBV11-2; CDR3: CASRQAGTSGGFEQFF
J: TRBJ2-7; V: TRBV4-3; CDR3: CASSQEDRGSYEQYF
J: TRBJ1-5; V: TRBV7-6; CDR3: CASSAGTGHGQPQHF
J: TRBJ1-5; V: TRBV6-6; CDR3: CASSFSGSHNQPQHF